The present TCR beta chain was sequenced within a study of response to subunit inactivated influenza vaccine. From the RT-PCR reads, TCRdb called clonotypes with MiXCR, one entry per CDR3 protein. There are about 180,000 distinct CDR3 sequences in the sample; about 10% occur only once, and approximately 10% lies in the top ten. On this clonotype itself: Antigen unknown.

The CDR3 spans 15 residues. V was clipped by 0 bases and J by 2 bases, with 10 bases between them. The germline CDR1 and CDR2 sequences are SGDLS and YYNGEE. Findings and limits, study-wide: The study's authors posited that every seasonal influenza vaccination enlists few new T cells.

This TCR derives from a man aged 50 or older who received an inactivated influenza vaccine. This chain uses TRBV9 with TRBJ2-3, with a tentative D call TRBD2 (6 bases). Sequenced material: non-naive T cells sorted from PBMCs, taken on the day of vaccination. Here the CDR3 DNA reads TGTGCCAGCAGCGTAGCGGGGGTTCTCACAGATACGCAGTATTTT. Translated, it gives CASSVAGVLTDTQYF.